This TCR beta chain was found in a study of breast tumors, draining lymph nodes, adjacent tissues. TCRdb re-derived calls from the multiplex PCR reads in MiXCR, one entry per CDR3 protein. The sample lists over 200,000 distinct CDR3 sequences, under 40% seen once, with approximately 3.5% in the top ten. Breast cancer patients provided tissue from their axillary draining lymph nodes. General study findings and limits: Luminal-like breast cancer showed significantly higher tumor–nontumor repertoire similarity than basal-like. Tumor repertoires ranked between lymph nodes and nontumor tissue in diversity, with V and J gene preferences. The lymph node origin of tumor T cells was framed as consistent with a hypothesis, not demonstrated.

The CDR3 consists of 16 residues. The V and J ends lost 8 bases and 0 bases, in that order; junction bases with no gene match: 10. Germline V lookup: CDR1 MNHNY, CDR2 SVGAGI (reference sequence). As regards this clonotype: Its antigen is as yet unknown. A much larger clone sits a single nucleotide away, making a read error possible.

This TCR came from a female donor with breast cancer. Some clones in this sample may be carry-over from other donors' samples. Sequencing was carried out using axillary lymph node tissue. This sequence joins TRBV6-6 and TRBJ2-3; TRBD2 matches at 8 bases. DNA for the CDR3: TGTGCCAGCTCGCCGGGGGGGACCTCTAGCACAGATACGCAGTATTTT. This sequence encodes CASSPGGTSSTDTQYF.